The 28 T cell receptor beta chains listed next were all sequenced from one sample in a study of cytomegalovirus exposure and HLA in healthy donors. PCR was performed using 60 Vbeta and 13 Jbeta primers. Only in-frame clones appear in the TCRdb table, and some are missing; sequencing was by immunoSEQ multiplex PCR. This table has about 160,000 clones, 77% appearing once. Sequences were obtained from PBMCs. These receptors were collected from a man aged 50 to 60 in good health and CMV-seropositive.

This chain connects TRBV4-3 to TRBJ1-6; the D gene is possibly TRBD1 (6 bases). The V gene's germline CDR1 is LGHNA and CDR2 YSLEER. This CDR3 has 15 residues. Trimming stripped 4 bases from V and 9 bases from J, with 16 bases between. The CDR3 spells CASSPTGGLISPLHF. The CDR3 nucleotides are TGCGCCAGCAGCCCAACTGGGGGCCTCATTTCACCCCTCCACTTT.

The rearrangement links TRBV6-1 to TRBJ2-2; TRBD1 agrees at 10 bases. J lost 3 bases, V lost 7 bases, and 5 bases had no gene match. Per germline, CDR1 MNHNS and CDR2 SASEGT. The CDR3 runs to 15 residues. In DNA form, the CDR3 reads TGTGCCAGCACCTCCGGGACAGGGGACACCGGGGAGCTGTTTTTT. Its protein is CASTSGTGDTGELFF.

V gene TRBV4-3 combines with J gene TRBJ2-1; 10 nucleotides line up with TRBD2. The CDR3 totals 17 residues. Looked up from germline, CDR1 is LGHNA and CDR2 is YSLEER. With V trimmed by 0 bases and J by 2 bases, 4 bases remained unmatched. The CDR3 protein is CASSQDLSGGAYNEQFF. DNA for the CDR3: TGCGCCAGCAGCCAAGATTTGAGCGGGGGGGCCTACAATGAGCAGTTCTTC.

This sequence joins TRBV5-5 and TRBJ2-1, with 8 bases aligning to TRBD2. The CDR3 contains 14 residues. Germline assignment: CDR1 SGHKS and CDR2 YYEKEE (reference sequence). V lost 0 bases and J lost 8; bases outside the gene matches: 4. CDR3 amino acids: CASSLGLAIYEQFF. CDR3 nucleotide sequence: TGTGCCAGCAGCTTGGGACTAGCGATCTATGAGCAGTTCTTC.

The CDR3 DNA is TGTGCCAGCAGTGCGACAGGTTCATACGAGCAGTACTTC. Translated, it gives CASSATGSYEQYF. V gene TRBV6-5 combines with J gene TRBJ2-7; a weak D match, TRBD1 (6 bases). Germline CDR1 is MNHEY and CDR2 is SVGAGI. V was trimmed by 5 bases and J by 4 bases, leaving 12 bases between them. The CDR3 length is 13 residues.

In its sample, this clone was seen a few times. DNA for the CDR3: TGCGCCAGCAGCCAGAGCTTTCGAGGACTAGAGGAGACCCAGTACTTC. This encodes CASSQSFRGLEETQYF. The chain is built from TRBV4-3 and TRBJ2-5; 7 nucleotides align to TRBD2. Germline assignment: CDR1 LGHNA and CDR2 YSLEER. The V and J ends lost 3 bases and 5 bases, in that order; junction bases with no gene match: 12. The CDR3 covers 16 residues.

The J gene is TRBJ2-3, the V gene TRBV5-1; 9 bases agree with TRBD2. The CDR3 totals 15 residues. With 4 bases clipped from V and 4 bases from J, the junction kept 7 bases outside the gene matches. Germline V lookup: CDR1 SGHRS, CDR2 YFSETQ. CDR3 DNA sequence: TGCGCCAGCAGCCCGCGGGGGGGTGCGGCAGATACGCAGTATTTT. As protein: CASSPRGGAADTQYF.

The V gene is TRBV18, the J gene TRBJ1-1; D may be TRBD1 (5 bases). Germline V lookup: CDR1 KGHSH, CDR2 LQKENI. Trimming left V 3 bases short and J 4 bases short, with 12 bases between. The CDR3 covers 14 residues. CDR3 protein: CASSPLGVGTEAFF. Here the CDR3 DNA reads TGTGCCAGCTCACCTCTAGGGGTTGGCACTGAAGCTTTCTTT. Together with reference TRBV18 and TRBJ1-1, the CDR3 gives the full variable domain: NAGVMQNPRHLVRRRGQEARLRCSPMKGHSHVYWYRQLPEEGLKFMVYLQKENIIDESGMPKERFSAEFPKEGPSILRIQQVVRGDSAAYFCASSPLGVGTEAFFGQGTRLTVV.

The CDR3 sequence is CASSIGPGGGSYNSPLHF. The CDR3 region has the DNA TGTGCCAGCAGTATAGGCCCCGGGGGGGGGTCCTATAATTCACCCCTCCACTTT. J is TRBJ1-6 and V is TRBV27; D perhaps matches TRBD1 (5 bases). The CDR3 length is 18 residues. CDR1 and CDR2 (germline): MNHEY, SMNVEV (reference sequence). V lost 5 bases, J lost 1 base, and 18 bases lay in between.

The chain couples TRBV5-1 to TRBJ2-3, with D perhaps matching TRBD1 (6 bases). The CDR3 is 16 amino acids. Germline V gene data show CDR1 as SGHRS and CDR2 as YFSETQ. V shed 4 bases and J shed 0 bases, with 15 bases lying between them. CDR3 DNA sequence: TGCGCCAGCAGCCTAAGGACAGCTTCTAGCACAGATACGCAGTATTTT. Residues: CASSLRTASSTDTQYF. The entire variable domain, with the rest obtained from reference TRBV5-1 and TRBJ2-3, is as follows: KAGVTQTPRYLIKTRGQQVTLSCSPISGHRSVSWYQQTPGQGLQFLFEYFSETQRNKGNFPGRFSGRQFSNSRSEMNVSTLELGDSALYLCASSLRTASSTDTQYFGPGTRLTVL.

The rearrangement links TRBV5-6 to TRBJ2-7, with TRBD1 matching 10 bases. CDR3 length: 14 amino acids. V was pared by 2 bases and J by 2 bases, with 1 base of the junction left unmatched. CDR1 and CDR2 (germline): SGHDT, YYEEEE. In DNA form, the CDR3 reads TGTGCCAGCAGCTTCGGGACAGGGGCCTACGAGCAGTACTTC. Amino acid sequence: CASSFGTGAYEQYF.

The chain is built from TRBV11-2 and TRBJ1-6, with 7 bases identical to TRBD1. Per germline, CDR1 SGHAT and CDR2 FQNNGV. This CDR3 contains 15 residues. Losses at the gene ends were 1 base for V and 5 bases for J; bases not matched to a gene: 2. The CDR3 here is CASSLGGTDNSPLHF. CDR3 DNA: TGTGCCAGCAGCTTAGGTGGGACAGATAATTCACCCCTCCACTTT.

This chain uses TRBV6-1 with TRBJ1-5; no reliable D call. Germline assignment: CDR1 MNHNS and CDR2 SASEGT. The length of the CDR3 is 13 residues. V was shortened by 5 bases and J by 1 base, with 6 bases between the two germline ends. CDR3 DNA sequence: TGTGCCAGCAGTATGACAAGCAATCAGCCCCAGCATTTT. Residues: CASSMTSNQPQHF.

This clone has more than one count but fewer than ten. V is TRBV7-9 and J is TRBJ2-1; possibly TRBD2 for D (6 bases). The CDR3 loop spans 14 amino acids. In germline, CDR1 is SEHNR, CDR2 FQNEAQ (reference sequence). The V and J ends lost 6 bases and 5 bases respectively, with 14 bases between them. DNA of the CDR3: TGTGCCAGCAGGGGGCTAGCGACCCACAATGAGCAGTTCTTC. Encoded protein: CASRGLATHNEQFF.

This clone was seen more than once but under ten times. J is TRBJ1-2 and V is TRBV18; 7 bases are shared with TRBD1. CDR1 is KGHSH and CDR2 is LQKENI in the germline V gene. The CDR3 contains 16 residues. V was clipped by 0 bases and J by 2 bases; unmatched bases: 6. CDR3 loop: CASSPPETGRNYGYTF. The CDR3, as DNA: TGTGCCAGCTCACCACCCGAGACAGGGAGAAACTATGGCTACACCTTC.

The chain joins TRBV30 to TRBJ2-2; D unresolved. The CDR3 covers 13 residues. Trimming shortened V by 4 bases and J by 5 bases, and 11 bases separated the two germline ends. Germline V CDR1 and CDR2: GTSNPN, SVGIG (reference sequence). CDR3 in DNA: TGTGCCTGGACCACGGAGTTTACCGGGGAGCTGTTTTTT. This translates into CAWTTEFTGELFF.

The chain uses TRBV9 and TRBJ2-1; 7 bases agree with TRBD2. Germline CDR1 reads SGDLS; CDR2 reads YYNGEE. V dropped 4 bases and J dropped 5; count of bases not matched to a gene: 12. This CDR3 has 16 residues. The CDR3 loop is CASSPVGGGTHNEQFF. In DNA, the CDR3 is TGTGCCAGCAGCCCCGTGGGGGGGGGTACTCACAATGAGCAGTTCTTC.

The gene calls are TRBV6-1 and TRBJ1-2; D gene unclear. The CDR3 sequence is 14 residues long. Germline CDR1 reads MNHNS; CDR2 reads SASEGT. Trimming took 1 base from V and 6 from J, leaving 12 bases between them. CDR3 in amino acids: CASSEGAGSDGYTF. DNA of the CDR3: TGTGCCAGCAGTGAAGGGGCAGGAAGTGATGGCTACACCTTC.

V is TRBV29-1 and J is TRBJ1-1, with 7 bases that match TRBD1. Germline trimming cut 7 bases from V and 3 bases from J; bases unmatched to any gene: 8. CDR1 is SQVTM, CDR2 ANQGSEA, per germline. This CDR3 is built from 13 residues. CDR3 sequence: CSARQGAYTEAFF. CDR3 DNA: TGCAGCGCAAGACAGGGAGCGTACACTGAAGCTTTCTTT.

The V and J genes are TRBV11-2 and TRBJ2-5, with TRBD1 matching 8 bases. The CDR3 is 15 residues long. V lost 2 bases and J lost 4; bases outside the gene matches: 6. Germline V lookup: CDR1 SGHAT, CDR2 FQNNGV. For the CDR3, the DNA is TGTGCCAGCAGCTTAAGGCAGGGGGCCCGAGAGACCCAGTACTTC. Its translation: CASSLRQGARETQYF.

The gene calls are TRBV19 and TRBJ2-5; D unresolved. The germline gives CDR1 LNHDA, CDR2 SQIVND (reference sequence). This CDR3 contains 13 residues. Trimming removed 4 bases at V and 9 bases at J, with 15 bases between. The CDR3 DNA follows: TGTGCCAGTAGTACCCCTCCGTTTGGGCCCCAGTACTTC. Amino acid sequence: CASSTPPFGPQYF.

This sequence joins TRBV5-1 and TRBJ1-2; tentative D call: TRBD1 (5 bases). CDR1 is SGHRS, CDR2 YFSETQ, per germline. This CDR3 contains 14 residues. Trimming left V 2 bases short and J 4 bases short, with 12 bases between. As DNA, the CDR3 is TGCGCCAGCAGCTTCGATAGGGGCAGCTATGGCTACACCTTC. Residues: CASSFDRGSYGYTF.

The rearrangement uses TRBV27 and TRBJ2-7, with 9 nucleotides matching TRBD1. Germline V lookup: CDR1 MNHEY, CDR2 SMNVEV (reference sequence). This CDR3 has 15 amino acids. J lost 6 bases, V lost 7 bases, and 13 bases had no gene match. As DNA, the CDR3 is TGTGCCAGCAAAATACTGGGACAGGGCGCAAGCGAGCAGTACTTC. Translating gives CASKILGQGASEQYF.

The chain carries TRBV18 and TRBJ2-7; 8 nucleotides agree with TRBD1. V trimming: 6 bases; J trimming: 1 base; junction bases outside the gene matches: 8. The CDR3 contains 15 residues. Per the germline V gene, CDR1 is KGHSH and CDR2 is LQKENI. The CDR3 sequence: CASSSGQGPSYEQYF. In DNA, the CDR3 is TGTGCCAGCTCTTCCGGACAGGGCCCTTCCTACGAGCAGTACTTC.

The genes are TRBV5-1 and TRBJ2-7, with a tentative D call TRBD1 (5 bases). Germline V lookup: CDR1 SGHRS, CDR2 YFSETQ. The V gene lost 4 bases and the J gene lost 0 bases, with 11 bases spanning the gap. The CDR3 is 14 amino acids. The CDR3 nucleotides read TGCGCCAGCAGCCTAGGTGGGGCCTCCTACGAGCAGTACTTC. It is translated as CASSLGGASYEQYF.

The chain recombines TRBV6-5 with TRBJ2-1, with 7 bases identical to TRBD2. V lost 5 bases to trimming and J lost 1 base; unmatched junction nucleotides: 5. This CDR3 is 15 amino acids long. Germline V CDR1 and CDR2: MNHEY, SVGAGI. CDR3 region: CASSQLASSYNEQFF. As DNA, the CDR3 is TGTGCCAGCAGTCAACTAGCGTCGTCCTACAATGAGCAGTTCTTC.

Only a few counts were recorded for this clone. CDR3 nucleotide sequence: TGTGCCAGTGGCCGGGACAGGGGTATCATTCAGTACTTC. It translates to CASGRDRGIIQYF. This rearrangement joins TRBV19 to TRBJ2-4; 10 bases are a match to TRBD1. CDR1 and CDR2 (germline): LNHDA, SQIVND (reference sequence). The CDR3 loop spans 13 amino acids. J gave up 9 bases and V 8 bases, and 7 bases lay outside the gene matches. The variable domain in full, with the rest retrieved from reference TRBV19 and TRBJ2-4, is DGGITQSPKYLFRKEGQNVTLSCEQNLNHDAMYWYRQDPGQGLRLIYYSQIVNDFQKGDIAEGYSVSREKKESFPLTVTSAQKNPTAFYLCASGRDRGIIQYFGAGTRLSVL.

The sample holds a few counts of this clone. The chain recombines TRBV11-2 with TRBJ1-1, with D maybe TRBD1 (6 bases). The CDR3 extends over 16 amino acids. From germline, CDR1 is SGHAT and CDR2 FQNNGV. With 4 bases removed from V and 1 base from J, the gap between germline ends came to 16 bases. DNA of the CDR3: TGTGCCAGCAGCTCGAGGGGGATGACAGGGAACACTGAAGCTTTCTTT. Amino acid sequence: CASSSRGMTGNTEAFF.